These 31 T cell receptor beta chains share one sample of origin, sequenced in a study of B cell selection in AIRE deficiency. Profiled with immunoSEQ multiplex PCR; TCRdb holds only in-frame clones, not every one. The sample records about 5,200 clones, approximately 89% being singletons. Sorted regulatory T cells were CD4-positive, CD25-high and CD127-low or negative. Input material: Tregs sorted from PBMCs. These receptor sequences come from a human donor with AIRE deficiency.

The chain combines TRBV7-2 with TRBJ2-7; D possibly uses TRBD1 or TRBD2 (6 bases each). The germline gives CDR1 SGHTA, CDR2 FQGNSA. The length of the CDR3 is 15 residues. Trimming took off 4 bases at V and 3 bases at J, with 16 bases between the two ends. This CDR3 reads CASSSGSGGGYEQYF. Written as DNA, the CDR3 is TGTGCCAGCAGCTCCGGCTCTGGAGGGGGCTACGAGCAGTACTTC.

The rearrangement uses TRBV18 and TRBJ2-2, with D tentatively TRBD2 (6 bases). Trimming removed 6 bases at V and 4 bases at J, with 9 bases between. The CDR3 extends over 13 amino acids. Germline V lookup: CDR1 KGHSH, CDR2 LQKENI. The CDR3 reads CASSPTSTGELFF. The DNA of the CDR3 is TGTGCCAGCTCCCCGACTAGCACCGGGGAGCTGTTTTTT.

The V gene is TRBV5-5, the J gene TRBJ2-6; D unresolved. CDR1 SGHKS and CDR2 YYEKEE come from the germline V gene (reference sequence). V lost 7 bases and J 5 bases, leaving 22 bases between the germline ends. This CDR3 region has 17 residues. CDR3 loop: CASLIYLAQSRANVLTF. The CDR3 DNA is TGTGCCAGCCTAATTTATCTCGCACAAAGTCGGGCCAACGTCCTGACTTTC.

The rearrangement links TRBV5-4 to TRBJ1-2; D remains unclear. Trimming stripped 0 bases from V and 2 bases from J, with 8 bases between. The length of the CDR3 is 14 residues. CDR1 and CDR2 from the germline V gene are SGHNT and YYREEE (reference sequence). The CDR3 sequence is CASSLGLENYGYTF. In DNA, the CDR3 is TGTGCCAGCAGCTTGGGTCTCGAAAACTATGGCTACACCTTC.

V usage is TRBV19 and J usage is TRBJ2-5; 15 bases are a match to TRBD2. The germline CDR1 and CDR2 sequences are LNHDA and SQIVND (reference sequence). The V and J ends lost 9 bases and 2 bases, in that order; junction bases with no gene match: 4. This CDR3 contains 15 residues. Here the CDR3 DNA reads TGTGCCAGCCGTGGGACTAGCGGGAGGCAAGAGACCCAGTACTTC. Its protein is CASRGTSGRQETQYF.

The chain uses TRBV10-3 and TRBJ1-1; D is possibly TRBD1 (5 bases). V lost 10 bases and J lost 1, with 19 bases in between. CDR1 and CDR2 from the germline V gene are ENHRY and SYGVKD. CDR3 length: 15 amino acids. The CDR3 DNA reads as TGTGCCACCAGGGACGGGGGAAGAGGGAACACTGAAGCTTTCTTT. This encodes CATRDGGRGNTEAFF.

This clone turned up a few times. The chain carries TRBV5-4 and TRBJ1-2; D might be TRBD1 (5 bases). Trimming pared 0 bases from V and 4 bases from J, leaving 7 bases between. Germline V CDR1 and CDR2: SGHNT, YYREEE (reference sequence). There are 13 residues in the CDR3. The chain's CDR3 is CASSLEGTYGYTF. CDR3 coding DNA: TGTGCCAGCAGCTTGGAGGGGACCTATGGCTACACCTTC.

In DNA, the CDR3 is TGTGCCAGCAGCTTAAGAGCTGGGACGGGTCAGCCCCAGCATTTT. Translating gives CASSLRAGTGQPQHF. The rearrangement links TRBV7-2 to TRBJ1-5, with D possibly matching TRBD1 (5 bases). CDR1 is SGHTA and CDR2 is FQGNSA in the germline V gene. V dropped 2 bases and J dropped 6 bases, with 14 bases sitting between them. This CDR3 contains 15 residues.

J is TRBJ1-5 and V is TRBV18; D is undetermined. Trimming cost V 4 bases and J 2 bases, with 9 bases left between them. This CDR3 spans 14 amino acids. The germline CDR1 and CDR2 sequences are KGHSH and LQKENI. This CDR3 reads CASSQHTGNQPQHF. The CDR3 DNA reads TGTGCCAGCTCACAACACACCGGCAATCAGCCCCAGCATTTT. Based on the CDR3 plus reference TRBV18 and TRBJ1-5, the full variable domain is NAGVMQNPRHLVRRRGQEARLRCSPMKGHSHVYWYRQLPEEGLKFMVYLQKENIIDESGMPKERFSAEFPKEGPSILRIQQVVRGDSAAYFCASSQHTGNQPQHFGDGTRLSIL.

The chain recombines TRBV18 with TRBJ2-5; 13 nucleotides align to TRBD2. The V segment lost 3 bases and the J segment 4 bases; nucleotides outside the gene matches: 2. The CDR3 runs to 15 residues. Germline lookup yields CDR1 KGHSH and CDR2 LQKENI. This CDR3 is CASSPTSGRIETQYF. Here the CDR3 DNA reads TGTGCCAGCTCACCGACTAGCGGGAGGATAGAGACCCAGTACTTC. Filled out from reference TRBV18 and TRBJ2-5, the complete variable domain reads NAGVMQNPRHLVRRRGQEARLRCSPMKGHSHVYWYRQLPEEGLKFMVYLQKENIIDESGMPKERFSAEFPKEGPSILRIQQVVRGDSAAYFCASSPTSGRIETQYFGPGTRLLVL.

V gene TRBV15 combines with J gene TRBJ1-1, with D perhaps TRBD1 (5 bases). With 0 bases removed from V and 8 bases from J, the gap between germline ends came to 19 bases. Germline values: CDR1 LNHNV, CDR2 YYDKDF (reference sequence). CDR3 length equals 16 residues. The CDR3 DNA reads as TGTGCCACCAGCAGAGATGTGAACAGGTCGGGTCGGGAAGCTTTCTTT. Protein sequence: CATSRDVNRSGREAFF. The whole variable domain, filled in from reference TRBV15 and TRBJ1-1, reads DAMVIQNPRYQVTQFGKPVTLSCSQTLNHNVMYWYQQKSSQAPKLLFHYYDKDFNNEADTPDNFQSRRPNTSFCFLDIRSPGLGDTAMYLCATSRDVNRSGREAFFGQGTRLTVV.

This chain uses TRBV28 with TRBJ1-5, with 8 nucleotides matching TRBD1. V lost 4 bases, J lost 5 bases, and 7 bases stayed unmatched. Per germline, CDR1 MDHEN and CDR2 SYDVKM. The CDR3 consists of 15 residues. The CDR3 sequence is CASSSLTGGDQPQHF. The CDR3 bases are TGTGCCAGCAGTTCTTTAACAGGGGGGGATCAGCCCCAGCATTTT.

CDR3 amino acids: CASGLDRRAGNYGYTF. CDR3 coding DNA: TGTGCTAGTGGTTTGGACCGGCGTGCAGGGAACTATGGCTACACCTTC. The chain employs TRBV12-5 and TRBJ1-2; TRBD1 is a possible D gene (5 bases). The V end was cut by 1 base, the J end by 2 bases, with 14 bases between. Looked up from germline, CDR1 is LGHNT and CDR2 is FRNRAP. The CDR3 covers 16 residues.

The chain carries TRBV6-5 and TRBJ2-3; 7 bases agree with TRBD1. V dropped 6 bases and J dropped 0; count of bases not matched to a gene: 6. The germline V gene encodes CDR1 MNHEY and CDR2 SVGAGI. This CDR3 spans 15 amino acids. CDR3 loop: CASSPRDSSTDTQYF. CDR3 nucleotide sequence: TGTGCCAGCAGCCCCCGGGACAGTAGCACAGATACGCAGTATTTT.

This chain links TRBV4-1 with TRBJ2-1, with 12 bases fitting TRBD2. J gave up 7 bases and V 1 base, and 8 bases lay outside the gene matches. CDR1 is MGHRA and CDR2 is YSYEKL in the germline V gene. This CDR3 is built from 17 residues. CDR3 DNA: TGCGCCAGCAGCCAAGCCAGGGGGCTAGCGGGAGGGAATGAGCAGTTCTTC. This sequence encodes CASSQARGLAGGNEQFF.

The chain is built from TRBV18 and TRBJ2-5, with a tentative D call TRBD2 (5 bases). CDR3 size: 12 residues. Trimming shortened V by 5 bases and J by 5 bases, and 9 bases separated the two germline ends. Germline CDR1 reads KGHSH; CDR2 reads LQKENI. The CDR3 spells CASSGGIETQYF. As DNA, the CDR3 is TGTGCCAGCTCAGGAGGTATCGAGACCCAGTACTTC. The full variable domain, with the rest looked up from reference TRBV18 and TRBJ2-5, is NAGVMQNPRHLVRRRGQEARLRCSPMKGHSHVYWYRQLPEEGLKFMVYLQKENIIDESGMPKERFSAEFPKEGPSILRIQQVVRGDSAAYFCASSGGIETQYFGPGTRLLVL.

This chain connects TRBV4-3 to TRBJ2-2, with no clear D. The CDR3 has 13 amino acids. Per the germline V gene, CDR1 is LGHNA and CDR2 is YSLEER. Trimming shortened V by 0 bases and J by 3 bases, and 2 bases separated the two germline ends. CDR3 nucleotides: TGCGCCAGCAGCCAAGAGTACACCGGGGAGCTGTTTTTT. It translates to CASSQEYTGELFF.

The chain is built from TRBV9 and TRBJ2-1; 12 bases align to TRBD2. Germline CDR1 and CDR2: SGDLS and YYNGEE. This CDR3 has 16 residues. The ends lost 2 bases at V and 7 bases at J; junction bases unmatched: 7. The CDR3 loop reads CASSVLAGGSWNEQFF. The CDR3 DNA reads TGTGCCAGCAGCGTCCTAGCGGGGGGGTCGTGGAATGAGCAGTTCTTC.

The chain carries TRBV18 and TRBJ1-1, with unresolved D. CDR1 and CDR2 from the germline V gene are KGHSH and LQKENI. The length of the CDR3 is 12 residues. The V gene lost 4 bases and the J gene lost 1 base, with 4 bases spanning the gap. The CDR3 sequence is CASSQGNTEAFF. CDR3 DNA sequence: TGTGCCAGCTCACAGGGGAACACTGAAGCTTTCTTT.

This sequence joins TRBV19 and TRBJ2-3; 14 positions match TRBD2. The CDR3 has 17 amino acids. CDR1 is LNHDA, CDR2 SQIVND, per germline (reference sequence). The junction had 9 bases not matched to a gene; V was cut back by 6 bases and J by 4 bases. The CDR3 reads CASRPGLAGVGADTQYF. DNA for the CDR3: TGTGCCAGTAGGCCGGGACTAGCGGGAGTCGGGGCAGATACGCAGTATTTT.

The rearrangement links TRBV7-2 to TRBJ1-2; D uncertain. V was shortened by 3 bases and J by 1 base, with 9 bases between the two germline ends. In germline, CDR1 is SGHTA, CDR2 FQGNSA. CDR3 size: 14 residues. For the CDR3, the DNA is TGTGCCAGCAGCTTTTTGGGCGGTAACTATGGCTACACCTTC. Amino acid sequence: CASSFLGGNYGYTF. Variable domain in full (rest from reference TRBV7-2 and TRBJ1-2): GAGVSQSPSNKVTEKGKDVELRCDPISGHTALYWYRQSLGQGLEFLIYFQGNSAPDKSGLPSDRFSAERTGGSVSTLTIQRTQQEDSAVYLCASSFLGGNYGYTFGSGTRLTVV.

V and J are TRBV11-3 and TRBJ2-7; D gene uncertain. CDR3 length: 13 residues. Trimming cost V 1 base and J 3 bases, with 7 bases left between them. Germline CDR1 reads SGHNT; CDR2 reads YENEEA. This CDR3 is CASSLGENYEQYF. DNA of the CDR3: TGTGCCAGCAGCTTAGGCGAAAACTACGAGCAGTACTTC.

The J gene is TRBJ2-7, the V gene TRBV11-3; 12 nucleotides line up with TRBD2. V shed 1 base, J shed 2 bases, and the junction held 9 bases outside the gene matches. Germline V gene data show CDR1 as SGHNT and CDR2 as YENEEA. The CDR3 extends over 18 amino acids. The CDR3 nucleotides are TGTGCCAGCAGCTTAGCGCTAGGTCTAGCGGGAGGGCCCTACGAGCAGTACTTC. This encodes CASSLALGLAGGPYEQYF.

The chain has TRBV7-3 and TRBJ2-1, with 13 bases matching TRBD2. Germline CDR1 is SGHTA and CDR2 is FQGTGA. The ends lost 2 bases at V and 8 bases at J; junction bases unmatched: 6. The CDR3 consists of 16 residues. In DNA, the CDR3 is TGTGCCAGCAGCTTATGGACTAGCGGGAGTATCCATGAGCAGTTCTTC. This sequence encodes CASSLWTSGSIHEQFF.

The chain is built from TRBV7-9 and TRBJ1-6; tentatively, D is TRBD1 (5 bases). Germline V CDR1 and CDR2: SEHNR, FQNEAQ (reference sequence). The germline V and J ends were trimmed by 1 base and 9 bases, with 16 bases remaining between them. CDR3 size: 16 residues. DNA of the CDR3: TGTGCCAGCAGCTTAGAGATCGGGGCGCTCTCTTCACCCCTCCACTTT. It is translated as CASSLEIGALSSPLHF.

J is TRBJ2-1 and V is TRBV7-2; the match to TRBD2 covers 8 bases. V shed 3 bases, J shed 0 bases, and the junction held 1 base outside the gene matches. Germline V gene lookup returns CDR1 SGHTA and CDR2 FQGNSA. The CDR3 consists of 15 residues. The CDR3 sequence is CASSLTSVSYNEQFF. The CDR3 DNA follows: TGTGCCAGCAGCTTGACTAGCGTCTCCTACAATGAGCAGTTCTTC.

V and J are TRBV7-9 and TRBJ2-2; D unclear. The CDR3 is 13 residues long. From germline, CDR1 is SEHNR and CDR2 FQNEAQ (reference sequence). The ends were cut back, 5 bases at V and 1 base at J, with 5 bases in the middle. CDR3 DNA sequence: TGTGCCAGCAGCCCCATGAACACCGGGGAGCTGTTTTTT. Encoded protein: CASSPMNTGELFF.

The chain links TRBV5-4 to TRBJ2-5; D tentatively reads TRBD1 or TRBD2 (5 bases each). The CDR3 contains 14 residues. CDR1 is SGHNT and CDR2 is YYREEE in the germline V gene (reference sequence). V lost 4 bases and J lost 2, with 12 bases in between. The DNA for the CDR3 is TGTGCCAGCAGCCAACGGGGCATGCAAGAGACCCAGTACTTC. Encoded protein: CASSQRGMQETQYF.

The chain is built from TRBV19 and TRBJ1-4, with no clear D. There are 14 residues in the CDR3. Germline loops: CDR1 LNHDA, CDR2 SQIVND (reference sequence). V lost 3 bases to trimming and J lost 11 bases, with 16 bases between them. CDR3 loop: CASSISYSTGKLFF. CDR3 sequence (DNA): TGTGCCAGTAGTATCAGTTACAGCACCGGGAAACTGTTTTTT.

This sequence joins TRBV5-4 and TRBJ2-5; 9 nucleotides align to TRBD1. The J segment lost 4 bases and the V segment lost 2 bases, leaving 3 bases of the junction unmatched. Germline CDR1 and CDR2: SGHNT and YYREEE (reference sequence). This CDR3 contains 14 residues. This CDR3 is CASSLGQGIETQYF. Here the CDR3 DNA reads TGTGCCAGCAGCTTAGGACAGGGGATAGAGACCCAGTACTTC. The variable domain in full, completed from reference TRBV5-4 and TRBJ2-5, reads ETGVTQSPTHLIKTRGQQVTLRCSSQSGHNTVSWYQQALGQGPQFIFQYYREEENGRGNFPPRFSGLQFPNYSSELNVNALELDDSALYLCASSLGQGIETQYFGPGTRLLVL.

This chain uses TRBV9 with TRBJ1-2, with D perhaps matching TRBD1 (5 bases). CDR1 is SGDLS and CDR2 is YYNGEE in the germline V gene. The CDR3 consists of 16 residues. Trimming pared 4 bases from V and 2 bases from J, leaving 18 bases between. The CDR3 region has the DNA TGTGCCAGCAGCCCCCAGGGAGGGACGGCGAACTATGGCTACACCTTC. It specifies CASSPQGGTANYGYTF.